One T cell receptor (beta chain) is described in this entry. Its target is unknown. As for treatment: oral pan-JAK inhibitor, 5-10 mg twice daily. Researchers gathered lesional scalp punch biopsies and peripheral blood from patients with alopecia areata. cDNA serving as the sequencing template came from extracted, reverse transcribed RNA. Profiled with immunoSEQ multiplex PCR; TCRdb holds only in-frame clones, not every one. The sample lists roughly 220,000 clones; roughly three fifths were seen once. The data originate from a study of CD8+ T cells in alopecia areata. On the study more broadly: The study gave treated patients oral tofacitinib at 5 to 10 mg twice daily.

Study-wide points: Scalp data also include sequences from resident alphabeta T cells of normal skin. Patients shared TCRs less clearly than mice did, possibly for HLA-related reasons.

In germline, CDR1 is SGHDT, CDR2 YYEEEE. The CDR3 has 16 residues. V lost 0 bases and J lost 3; bases outside the gene matches: 5. The V and J genes are TRBV5-6 and TRBJ2-7; 11 nucleotides line up with TRBD2. The sequence was collected from a human donor with alopecia areata. The sequences come from CD4+ T cells sorted from blood, collected at approximately week 42, from a patient treated with tofacitinib. The CDR3 region has the DNA TGTGCCAGCAGCTTGGATACTAGCGGGGGCCACTACGAGCAGTACTTC. Protein product: CASSLDTSGGHYEQYF.